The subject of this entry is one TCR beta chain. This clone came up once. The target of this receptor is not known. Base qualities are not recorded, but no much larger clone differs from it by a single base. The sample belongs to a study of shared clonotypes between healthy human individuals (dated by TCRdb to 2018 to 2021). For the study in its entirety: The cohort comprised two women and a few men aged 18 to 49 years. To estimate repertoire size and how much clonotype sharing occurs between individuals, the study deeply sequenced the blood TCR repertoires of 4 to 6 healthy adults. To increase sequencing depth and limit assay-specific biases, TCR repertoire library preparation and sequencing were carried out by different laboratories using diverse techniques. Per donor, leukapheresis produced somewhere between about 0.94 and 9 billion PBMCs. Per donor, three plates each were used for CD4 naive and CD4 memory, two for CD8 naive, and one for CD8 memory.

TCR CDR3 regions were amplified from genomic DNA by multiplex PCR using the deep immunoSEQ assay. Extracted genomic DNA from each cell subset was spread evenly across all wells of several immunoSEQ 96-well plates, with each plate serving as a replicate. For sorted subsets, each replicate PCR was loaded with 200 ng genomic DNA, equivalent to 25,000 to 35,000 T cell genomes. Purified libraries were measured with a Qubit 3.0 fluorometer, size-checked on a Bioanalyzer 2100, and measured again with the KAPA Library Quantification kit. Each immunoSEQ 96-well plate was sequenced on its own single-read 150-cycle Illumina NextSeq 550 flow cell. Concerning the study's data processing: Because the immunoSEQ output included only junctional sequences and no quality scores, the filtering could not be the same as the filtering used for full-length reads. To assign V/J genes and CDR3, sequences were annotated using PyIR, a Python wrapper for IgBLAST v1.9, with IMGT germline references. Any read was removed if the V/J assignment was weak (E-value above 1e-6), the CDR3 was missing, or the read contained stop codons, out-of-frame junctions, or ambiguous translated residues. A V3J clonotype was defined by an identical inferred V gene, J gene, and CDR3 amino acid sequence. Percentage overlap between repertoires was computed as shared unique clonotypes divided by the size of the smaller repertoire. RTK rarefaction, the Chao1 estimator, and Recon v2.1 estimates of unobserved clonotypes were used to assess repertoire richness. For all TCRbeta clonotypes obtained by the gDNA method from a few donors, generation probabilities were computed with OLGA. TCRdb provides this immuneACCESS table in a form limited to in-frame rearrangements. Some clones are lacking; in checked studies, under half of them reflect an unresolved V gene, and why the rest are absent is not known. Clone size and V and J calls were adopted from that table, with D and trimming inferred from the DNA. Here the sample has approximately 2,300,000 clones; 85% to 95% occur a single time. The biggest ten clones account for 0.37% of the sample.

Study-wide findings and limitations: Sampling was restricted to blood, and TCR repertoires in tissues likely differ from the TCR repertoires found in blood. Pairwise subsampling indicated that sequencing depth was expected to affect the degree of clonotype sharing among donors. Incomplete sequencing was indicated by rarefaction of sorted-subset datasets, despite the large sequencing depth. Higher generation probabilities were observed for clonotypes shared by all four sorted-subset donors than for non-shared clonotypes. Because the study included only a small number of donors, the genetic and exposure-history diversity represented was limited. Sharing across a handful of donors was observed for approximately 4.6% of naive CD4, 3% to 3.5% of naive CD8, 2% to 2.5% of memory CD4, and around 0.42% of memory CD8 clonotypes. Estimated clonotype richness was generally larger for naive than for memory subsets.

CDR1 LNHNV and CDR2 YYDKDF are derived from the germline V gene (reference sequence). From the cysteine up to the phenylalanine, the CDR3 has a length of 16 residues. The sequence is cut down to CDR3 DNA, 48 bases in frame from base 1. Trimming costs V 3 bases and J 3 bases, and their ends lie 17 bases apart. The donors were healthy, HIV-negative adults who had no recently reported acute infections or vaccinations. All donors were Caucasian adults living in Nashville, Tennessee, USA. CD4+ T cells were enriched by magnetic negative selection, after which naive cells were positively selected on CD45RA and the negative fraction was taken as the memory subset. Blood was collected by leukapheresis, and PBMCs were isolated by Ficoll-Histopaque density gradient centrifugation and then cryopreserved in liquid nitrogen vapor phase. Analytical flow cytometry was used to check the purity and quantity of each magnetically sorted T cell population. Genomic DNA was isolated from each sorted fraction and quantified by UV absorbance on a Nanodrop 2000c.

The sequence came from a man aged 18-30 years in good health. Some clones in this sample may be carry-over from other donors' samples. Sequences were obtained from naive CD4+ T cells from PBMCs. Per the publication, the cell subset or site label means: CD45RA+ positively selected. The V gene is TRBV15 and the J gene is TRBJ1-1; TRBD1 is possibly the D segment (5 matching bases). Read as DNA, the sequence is TGTGCCACCAGCAGGCCCCTCTGGGCGGGGGACACTGAAGCTTTCTTT. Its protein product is CATSRPLWAGDTEAFF. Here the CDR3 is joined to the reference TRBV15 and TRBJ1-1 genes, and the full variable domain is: DAMVIQNPRYQVTQFGKPVTLSCSQTLNHNVMYWYQQKSSQAPKLLFHYYDKDFNNEADTPDNFQSRRPNTSFCFLDIRSPGLGDTAMYLCATSRPLWAGDTEAFFGQGTRLTVV.